Each of the 29 T cell receptor beta chains below was sequenced from the same sample in a study of cytomegalovirus exposure and HLA in healthy donors (dated by TCRdb to between 2016 and 2019). Preparation of the library involved the immunoSEQ multiplex PCR assay. A mixture of 60 forward primers for TCR Vbeta segments and 13 reverse primers for TCR Jbeta segments was used in the multiplex PCR. Drawn from immuneACCESS, this table holds only the in-frame rearrangements with V and J called that TCRdb kept. Clones are partly lost; checked studies trace under half to an unresolved V gene and leave the rest unexplained. Recorded for this sample are 100,000 to 150,000 clones; 60% to 80% of them occurred a single time. The top ten clones comprise over 0.9% of the sample. The sequenced sample consisted of PBMCs. These receptors were collected from a woman aged 55 to 70 in good health and CMV-seronegative.

This CDR3 reads CASSYGTSGGVETQYF. The CDR3, as DNA: TGTGCCAGCAGTTACGGGACTAGCGGGGGGGTAGAGACCCAGTACTTC. J is TRBJ2-5 and V is TRBV6-6, with 16 bases lining up with TRBD2. The CDR3 has 16 amino acids. Germline CDR1 is MNHNY and CDR2 is SVGAGI (reference sequence). Germline trimming cut 2 bases from V and 4 bases from J; bases unmatched to any gene: 1.

The V gene is TRBV7-2, the J gene TRBJ1-2; the match to TRBD1 covers 8 bases. V was clipped by 9 bases and J by 5 bases; unmatched bases: 2. Germline CDR1 reads SGHTA; CDR2 reads FQGNSA. CDR3 length: 11 residues. The CDR3 region is CARGQAYGYTF. In DNA form, the CDR3 reads TGTGCCAGGGGACAGGCGTATGGCTACACCTTC.

Comments on this clone: This specimen includes other DNA sequences encoding the same CDR3. The chain's CDR3 is CASSPGTVNTGELFF. CDR3 bases: TGTGCCAGCAGCCCTGGGACAGTAAACACCGGGGAGCTGTTTTTT. The chain couples TRBV7-3 to TRBJ2-2, with 7 bases lining up with TRBD1. CDR1 SGHTA and CDR2 FQGTGA come from the germline V gene. The ends lost 5 bases at V and 2 bases at J; junction bases unmatched: 5. This CDR3 comprises 15 residues. The whole variable domain, filled in from reference TRBV7-3 and TRBJ2-2, reads GAGVSQTPSNKVTEKGKYVELRCDPISGHTALYWYRQSLGQGPEFLIYFQGTGAADDSGLPNDRFFAVRPEGSVSTLKIQRTERGDSAVYLCASSPGTVNTGELFFGEGSRLTVL.

This clone was counted only a few times. One end of the junction is discordant with germline, which a read error may explain. This sequence joins TRBV2 and TRBJ1-4; 7 bases are a match to TRBD1. The germline CDR1 and CDR2 sequences are SNHLY and FYNNEI. The CDR3 contains 11 residues. The CDR3: CVGQANEKLFF. Here the CDR3 DNA reads TGCGTCGGACAGGCTAATGAAAAACTGTTTTTT.

J is TRBJ2-3 and V is TRBV6-1, with 8 bases that match TRBD2. The CDR3 contains 20 residues. Germline V gene sequence: CDR1 MNHNS, CDR2 SASEGT. J was trimmed by 4 bases and V by 1 base; bases with no gene match: 19. The CDR3: CASSEGPTVPGLEVPDTQYF. As DNA, the CDR3 is TGTGCCAGCAGTGAAGGGCCCACAGTCCCGGGACTAGAAGTCCCAGATACGCAGTATTTT.

The chain combines TRBV5-8 with TRBJ2-2; D not resolved. The ends were cut back, 0 bases at V and 5 bases at J, with 11 bases in the middle. The CDR3 totals 15 residues. Germline V gene sequence: CDR1 SGHTS, CDR2 YDEGEE. CDR3 DNA sequence: TGTGCCAGCAGCTTGGTGGTCTCTAGGACCGGGGAGCTGTTTTTT. It is translated as CASSLVVSRTGELFF.

This chain joins TRBV2 and TRBJ2-5; D is possibly TRBD2 (7 bases). The DNA end lines up better with TRBJ2-7; the J call may be wrong. Germline V gene sequence: CDR1 SNHLY, CDR2 FYNNEI. The CDR3 has 16 amino acids. The CDR3: CASSEALGGRGDEQYF. The CDR3 coding sequence is TGTGCCAGCAGTGAAGCGCTTGGGGGCCGGGGGGACGAGCAGTACTTC.

The CDR3 DNA reads TGTGCCAGCAGCTCCAGGGGGCAGGGCCTTGGGGCCAACGTCCTGACTTTC. The encoded protein is CASSSRGQGLGANVLTF. The J gene is TRBJ2-6, the V gene TRBV7-3, with 8 bases aligning to TRBD1. Germline V lookup: CDR1 SGHTA, CDR2 FQGTGA. Unmatched junction bases numbered 8, after V lost 4 bases and J lost 3 bases. This CDR3 region has 17 residues. The whole variable domain, remainder taken from reference TRBV7-3 and TRBJ2-6, is GAGVSQTPSNKVTEKGKYVELRCDPISGHTALYWYRQSLGQGPEFLIYFQGTGAADDSGLPNDRFFAVRPEGSVSTLKIQRTERGDSAVYLCASSSRGQGLGANVLTFGAGSRLTVL.

This chain uses TRBV7-8 with TRBJ2-7; 7 bases match TRBD2. Germline CDR1 is SGHVS and CDR2 is FQNEAQ. The CDR3 runs 14 residues. With 5 bases clipped from V and 2 bases from J, the junction kept 6 bases outside the gene matches. The CDR3 here is CASSPPGGTYEQYF. The CDR3, as DNA: TGTGCCAGCAGCCCCCCGGGGGGTACCTACGAGCAGTACTTC. Filled out from reference TRBV7-8 and TRBJ2-7, the complete variable domain reads GAGVSQSPRYKVAKRGQDVALRCDPISGHVSLFWYQQALGQGPEFLTYFQNEAQLDKSGLPSDRFFAERPEGSVSTLKIQRTQQEDSAVYLCASSPPGGTYEQYFGPGTRLTVT.

For this clone: Other DNA variants within this sample encode the same CDR3. DNA for the CDR3: TGTGCCAGCAGCTCGAATCCGGGACAGGGCTCAGCTTTCTTT. This sequence encodes CASSSNPGQGSAFF. The chain links TRBV28 to TRBJ1-1; the match to TRBD1 covers 9 bases. Germline V gene lookup returns CDR1 MDHEN and CDR2 SYDVKM. This CDR3 has 14 residues. Trimming took 6 bases from V and 10 from J; bases not matched to a gene: 12.

The rearrangement uses TRBV19 and TRBJ1-1; perhaps TRBD1 as D (5 bases). The germline V and J ends were trimmed by 7 bases and 5 bases, with 17 bases remaining between them. Germline CDR1 is LNHDA and CDR2 is SQIVND (reference sequence). This CDR3 has 14 amino acids. The CDR3 sequence is CASTVRSGMTEAFF. CDR3 nucleotides: TGTGCCAGTACCGTACGATCAGGGATGACTGAAGCTTTCTTT.

This chain connects TRBV7-9 to TRBJ1-5, with 8 bases matching TRBD1. V lost 1 base, J lost 2 bases, and 4 bases stayed unmatched. From germline, CDR1 is SEHNR and CDR2 FQNEAQ (reference sequence). This CDR3 has 16 residues. The chain's CDR3 is CASSLGLDRGNQPQHF. The CDR3 DNA reads as TGTGCCAGCAGCTTAGGATTGGACAGGGGCAATCAGCCCCAGCATTTT.

This clone was seen a handful of times. The rearrangement joins TRBV30 to TRBJ1-3; D is unresolved. Trimming shortened V by 2 bases and J by 1 base, and 6 bases separated the two germline ends. The CDR3 contains 13 residues. Looked up from germline, CDR1 is GTSNPN and CDR2 is SVGIG (reference sequence). CDR3 sequence: CAWSIRSGNTIYF. In DNA, the CDR3 is TGTGCCTGGAGTATCAGGTCTGGAAACACCATATATTTT.

This sequence joins TRBV11-2 and TRBJ2-5, with D possibly TRBD2 on 6 matching bases. Germline CDR1 SGHAT, CDR2 FQNNGV. This CDR3 spans 16 amino acids. Trimming removed 3 bases at V and 4 bases at J, with 18 bases between. The CDR3 is CASSLSPRLAIETQYF. The CDR3, as DNA: TGTGCCAGCAGCTTGAGTCCGCGGCTAGCGATAGAGACCCAGTACTTC.

This clone was counted a few times. CDR3 protein: CASSDRDRAITRETQYF. In DNA form, the CDR3 reads TGTGCCAGCAGCGACCGGGACAGGGCCATCACGAGGGAGACCCAGTACTTC. This rearrangement joins TRBV7-2 to TRBJ2-5, with 9 bases lining up with TRBD1. CDR3 length: 17 residues. The germline gives CDR1 SGHTA, CDR2 FQGNSA. V was pared by 5 bases and J by 5 bases, with 15 bases of the junction left unmatched.

The gene calls are TRBV18 and TRBJ1-1; 9 bases match TRBD1. Germline V gene lookup returns CDR1 KGHSH and CDR2 LQKENI. The CDR3 is made up of 13 amino acids. Germline trimming cut 2 bases from V and 8 bases from J; bases unmatched to any gene: 3. CDR3: CASSPGTGPEAFF. For the CDR3, the DNA is TGTGCCAGCTCACCAGGGACAGGGCCCGAAGCTTTCTTT.

The chain combines TRBV5-4 with TRBJ2-7; D gene uncertain. The CDR3 has 16 amino acids. Germline assignment: CDR1 SGHNT and CDR2 YYREEE (reference sequence). V lost 0 bases, J lost 1 base, and 14 bases lay in between. The DNA for the CDR3 is TGTGCCAGCAGCTTGGGAACTCAAGCCCTTTCCTACGAGCAGTACTTC. This gives the protein CASSLGTQALSYEQYF.

This clone was observed once. The CDR3 spells CASSPPGLAGAGNEQFF. Written as DNA, the CDR3 is TGTGCCAGCTCACCCCCAGGACTAGCGGGGGCCGGCAATGAGCAGTTCTTC. This rearrangement joins TRBV18 to TRBJ2-1, with TRBD2 matching 13 bases. Looked up from germline, CDR1 is KGHSH and CDR2 is LQKENI. The V and J ends lost 3 bases and 6 bases, in that order; junction bases with no gene match: 8. The CDR3 is 17 amino acids.

The V call is TRBV7-8, the J call TRBJ2-7; D may be TRBD1 (5 bases). CDR1 SGHVS and CDR2 FQNEAQ come from the germline V gene. Trimming left V 1 base short and J 0 bases short, with 10 bases between. The CDR3 loop spans 15 amino acids. CDR3 DNA: TGTGCCAGCAGCTTAGGTTACAGGAGCTCCTACGAGCAGTACTTC. This gives the protein CASSLGYRSSYEQYF.

The chain couples TRBV6-1 to TRBJ1-2; 9 bases align to TRBD1. V lost 2 bases, J lost 7 bases, and 11 bases stayed unmatched. Germline CDR1 and CDR2: MNHNS and SASEGT. This CDR3 comprises 16 residues. The CDR3 bases are TGTGCCAGCAGTGAACGGAACCGGGACAGGGCTTCTGGCTACACCTTC. It encodes CASSERNRDRASGYTF.

J is TRBJ1-3 and V is TRBV9; D not certain. V shed 2 bases and J shed 4 bases, with 13 bases lying between them. The CDR3 extends over 15 amino acids. CDR1 is SGDLS, CDR2 YYNGEE, per germline. CDR3 bases: TGTGCCAGCAGCGTCGGGCGGGGAGCAGGAAACACCATATATTTT. Protein: CASSVGRGAGNTIYF.

This chain connects TRBV19 to TRBJ2-2; 8 nucleotides align to TRBD1. Germline V gene data show CDR1 as LNHDA and CDR2 as SQIVND (reference sequence). The V segment lost 11 bases and the J segment 7 bases; nucleotides outside the gene matches: 12. This CDR3 has 14 amino acids. The CDR3 sequence: CAGPGQADFGELFF. The CDR3 DNA is TGTGCCGGACCGGGACAGGCGGACTTCGGGGAGCTGTTTTTT.

This clone has more than one count but fewer than ten. The rearrangement links TRBV27 to TRBJ1-5, with D perhaps matching TRBD1 (6 bases). CDR1 and CDR2 from the germline V gene are MNHEY and SMNVEV (reference sequence). The CDR3 has 16 residues. Trimming removed 2 bases from V and 0 bases from J, with 11 bases in between. The CDR3 spells CASSLHSGDSNQPQHF. CDR3 coding DNA: TGTGCCAGCAGTTTACACTCAGGGGATAGCAATCAGCCCCAGCATTTT.

The rearrangement links TRBV14 to TRBJ2-7; D not certain. Germline lookup yields CDR1 SGHDN and CDR2 FVKESK. V lost 6 bases and J lost 4, with 4 bases in between. The CDR3 contains 10 residues. This CDR3 reads CASRQYEQYF. CDR3 in DNA: TGTGCCAGCAGGCAGTACGAGCAGTACTTC.

The chain employs TRBV5-6 and TRBJ1-1; no clear D gene. This CDR3 spans 12 amino acids. With 1 base removed from V and 11 bases from J, the gap between germline ends came to 12 bases. The V gene's germline CDR1 is SGHDT and CDR2 YYEEEE. The CDR3 sequence is CASSLSAGYAFF. CDR3 nucleotides: TGTGCCAGCAGCTTGTCAGCGGGGTATGCTTTCTTT.

The chain carries TRBV5-6 and TRBJ2-2, with a tentative D call TRBD1 (5 bases). From germline, CDR1 is SGHDT and CDR2 YYEEEE. CDR3 length equals 14 residues. V shed 4 bases and J shed 4 bases, with 11 bases lying between them. CDR3 DNA: TGTGCCAGCAGCCGCAGGGTAGGCACCGGGGAGCTGTTTTTT. This translates into CASSRRVGTGELFF.

V usage is TRBV5-1 and J usage is TRBJ2-7; TRBD2 matches 10 bases. The CDR3 covers 16 residues. V was clipped by 0 bases and J by 4 bases; unmatched bases: 7. The germline V gene has CDR1 SGHRS and CDR2 YFSETQ. CDR3 sequence reads: CASSLAGVAGGYEQYF. In DNA form, the CDR3 reads TGCGCCAGCAGCTTGGCCGGAGTAGCGGGAGGTTACGAGCAGTACTTC.

V usage is TRBV6-4 and J usage is TRBJ2-1; 8 nucleotides agree with TRBD2. V lost 3 bases and J lost 7; bases outside the gene matches: 5. Germline CDR1 MRHNA, CDR2 SNTAGT. The CDR3 extends over 14 amino acids. Here the CDR3 reads CASSESGGLNEQFF. The CDR3 coding sequence is TGTGCCAGCAGTGAATCGGGAGGGCTGAATGAGCAGTTCTTC.

The chain is built from TRBV14 and TRBJ2-2; D possibly corresponds to TRBD1 (5 bases). From germline, CDR1 is SGHDN and CDR2 FVKESK. Trimming took 3 bases from V and 1 from J, leaving 9 bases between them. The CDR3 spans 15 residues. The CDR3 sequence: CASSHWQGNTGELFF. The CDR3, as DNA: TGTGCCAGCAGCCACTGGCAGGGGAACACCGGGGAGCTGTTTTTT.